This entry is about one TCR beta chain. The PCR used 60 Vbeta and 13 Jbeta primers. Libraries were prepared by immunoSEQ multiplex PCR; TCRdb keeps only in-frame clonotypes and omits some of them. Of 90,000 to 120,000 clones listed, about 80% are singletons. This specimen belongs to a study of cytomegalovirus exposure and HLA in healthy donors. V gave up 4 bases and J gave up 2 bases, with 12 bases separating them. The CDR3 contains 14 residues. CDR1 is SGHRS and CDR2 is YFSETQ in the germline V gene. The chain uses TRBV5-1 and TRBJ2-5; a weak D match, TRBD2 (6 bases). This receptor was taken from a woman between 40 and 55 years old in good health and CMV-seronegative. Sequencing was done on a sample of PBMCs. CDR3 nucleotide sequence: TGCGCCAGCAGCCAAGGACGGGGGCAAGAGACCCAGTACTTC. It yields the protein CASSQGRGQETQYF.